This entry lists 26 T cell receptor beta chains sequenced from one sample in a study of identifying expanded T cells in peripheral blood. Some clones are missing from TCRdb's copy, which holds only in-frame ones; the method was immunoSEQ multiplex PCR. The repertoire has fewer than 85,000 clones, approximately 89% of them found once; the top ten carry 2.5% to 3.5%. Sequenced input: blood. These receptors all come from a person aged 18 to 70 in good health.

Note on this clone: One end of the junction varies from germline; a read error may be responsible. V usage is TRBV6-6 and J usage is TRBJ1-1, with 9 bases lining up with TRBD1. CDR3 size: 13 residues. The germline V gene encodes CDR1 MNHNY and CDR2 SVGAGI (reference sequence). CDR3 residues: CASSLQGAGEVFF. The CDR3 coding sequence is TGTGCCAGCAGTTTACAGGGGGCGGGCGAAGTTTTCTTT.

The V call is TRBV18, the J call TRBJ1-1, with 8 bases that match TRBD1. The length of the CDR3 is 16 residues. The V and J ends lost 4 bases and 3 bases, in that order; junction bases with no gene match: 10. Germline assignment: CDR1 KGHSH and CDR2 LQKENI. For the CDR3, the DNA is TGTGCCAGCTCACTACTTGCAGGGGGCCGAGACACTGAAGCTTTCTTT. Protein product: CASSLLAGGRDTEAFF.

This sequence joins TRBV5-4 and TRBJ1-4; 7 positions agree with TRBD1. The V segment lost 3 bases and the J segment 3 bases; nucleotides outside the gene matches: 2. CDR1 and CDR2 from the germline V gene are SGHNT and YYREEE (reference sequence). The CDR3 is 14 residues long. The CDR3 coding sequence is TGTGCCAGCAGCTGGGGACAGTCTAATGAAAAACTGTTTTTT. Translating gives CASSWGQSNEKLFF. Full variable domain (rest looked up from reference TRBV5-4 and TRBJ1-4): ETGVTQSPTHLIKTRGQQVTLRCSSQSGHNTVSWYQQALGQGPQFIFQYYREEENGRGNFPPRFSGLQFPNYSSELNVNALELDDSALYLCASSWGQSNEKLFFGSGTQLSVL.

The chain couples TRBV7-2 to TRBJ1-4, with D possibly TRBD1 on 5 matching bases. This CDR3 has 15 amino acids. V lost 4 bases and J 8 bases, leaving 17 bases between the germline ends. CDR1 and CDR2 from the germline V gene are SGHTA and FQGNSA. CDR3 sequence reads: CASSSSAGHREKLFF. The CDR3, as DNA: TGTGCCAGCAGCTCCTCCGCCGGACATAGAGAAAAACTGTTTTTT. Supplemented by reference TRBV7-2 and TRBJ1-4, the full variable domain reads GAGVSQSPSNKVTEKGKDVELRCDPISGHTALYWYRQSLGQGLEFLIYFQGNSAPDKSGLPSDRFSAERTGGSVSTLTIQRTQQEDSAVYLCASSSSAGHREKLFFGSGTQLSVL.

This sequence joins TRBV6-5 and TRBJ1-1; no clear D. The germline V gene encodes CDR1 MNHEY and CDR2 SVGAGI. The V end was cut by 0 bases, the J end by 1 base, with 6 bases between. CDR3 length: 14 residues. CDR3 amino acids: CASSYSRRNTEAFF. CDR3 DNA: TGTGCCAGCAGTTACTCGAGAAGGAACACTGAAGCTTTCTTT.

The CDR3 is CASSLVVYNEQFF. The CDR3 bases are TGTGCCAGCAGCTTAGTGGTGTACAATGAGCAGTTCTTC. V is TRBV11-2 and J is TRBJ2-1; D gene uncertain. Germline V CDR1 and CDR2: SGHAT, FQNNGV. The V and J ends lost 1 base and 4 bases respectively, with 5 bases between them. The CDR3 runs 13 residues.

The CDR3 loop reads CATSRGIGYGYTF. The CDR3 region has the DNA TGTGCCACCAGCAGGGGAATCGGCTATGGCTACACCTTC. The chain has TRBV19 and TRBJ1-2; TRBD1 is a possible D gene (6 bases). Trimming cost V 10 bases and J 4 bases, with 16 bases left between them. The CDR3 extends over 13 amino acids. Germline V gene data show CDR1 as LNHDA and CDR2 as SQIVND (reference sequence).

The chain combines TRBV4-1 with TRBJ2-1, with 13 bases lining up with TRBD2. V lost 0 bases, J lost 13 bases, and 6 bases stayed unmatched. The length of the CDR3 is 15 residues. CDR1 is MGHRA, CDR2 YSYEKL, per germline. The CDR3 nucleotides are TGCGCCAGCAGCCAAGACGCCGGGACTAGCGGGATCCAGTTCTTC. The encoded protein is CASSQDAGTSGIQFF.

This clone was counted a few times. The chain links TRBV5-4 to TRBJ2-3, with D possibly matching TRBD2 (5 bases). Germline CDR1 SGHNT, CDR2 YYREEE (reference sequence). There are 17 residues in the CDR3. V dropped 1 base and J dropped 4 bases, with 19 bases sitting between them. In nucleotides, the CDR3 is TGTGCCAGCAGCTTGACCCCAATGAGGGTCGGGGCAGATACGCAGTATTTT. Translating it yields CASSLTPMRVGADTQYF.

This clone was observed once. The rearrangement links TRBV7-6 to TRBJ2-5; 13 bases agree with TRBD2. Germline V CDR1 and CDR2: SGHVS, FNYEAQ. This CDR3 comprises 14 residues. With 6 bases clipped from V and 5 bases from J, the junction kept 3 bases outside the gene matches. CDR3 sequence: CASSPGLAGETQYF. For the CDR3, the DNA is TGTGCCAGCAGTCCGGGACTAGCGGGGGAGACCCAGTACTTC.

The chain combines TRBV18 with TRBJ2-3; D may be TRBD1 (7 bases). The CDR3 has 14 residues. Trimming left V 6 bases short and J 8 bases short, with 18 bases between. CDR1 and CDR2 (germline): KGHSH, LQKENI. CDR3 nucleotides: TGTGCCAGCTCCCCTACGACAGGGCGGGGTACGCAGTATTTT. This encodes CASSPTTGRGTQYF.

The V and J genes are TRBV6-1 and TRBJ1-2; possible D gene TRBD1, 6 bases. This CDR3 region has 13 residues. The germline V gene has CDR1 MNHNS and CDR2 SASEGT. V shed 5 bases and J shed 2 bases, with 9 bases lying between them. The CDR3 DNA sequence: TGTGCCAGCAGTCTGACAGGAAACTATGGCTACACCTTC. It encodes CASSLTGNYGYTF.

This sequence joins TRBV5-1 and TRBJ1-1; a weak D match, TRBD1 (6 bases). V lost 3 bases and J lost 2, with 8 bases in between. The CDR3 is 13 residues long. Germline V gene sequence: CDR1 SGHRS, CDR2 YFSETQ. The CDR3 nucleotides read TGCGCCAGCAGCTGGACAGTTAACACTGAAGCTTTCTTT. This encodes CASSWTVNTEAFF. Complete variable domain (other parts from reference TRBV5-1 and TRBJ1-1): KAGVTQTPRYLIKTRGQQVTLSCSPISGHRSVSWYQQTPGQGLQFLFEYFSETQRNKGNFPGRFSGRQFSNSRSEMNVSTLELGDSALYLCASSWTVNTEAFFGQGTRLTVV.

The genes are TRBV6-1 and TRBJ2-7; 9 bases align to TRBD1. Germline V gene sequence: CDR1 MNHNS, CDR2 SASEGT. V gave up 5 bases and J gave up 0 bases; unmatched junction bases: 5. This CDR3 region has 15 residues. CDR3 coding DNA: TGTGCCAGCAGTTCAGGACAGGGGTTCTCCTACGAGCAGTACTTC. Translation gives CASSSGQGFSYEQYF.

The V call is TRBV27, the J call TRBJ2-6; TRBD1 is a possible D gene (5 bases). Germline V lookup: CDR1 MNHEY, CDR2 SMNVEV (reference sequence). Between the trimmed V and J ends, which lost 3 bases and 0 bases, there was a span of 12 bases. The CDR3 totals 17 residues. CDR3 bases: TGTGCCAGCAGTTTCCAGGGTCCGTCCTCTGGGGCCAACGTCCTGACTTTC. Residues: CASSFQGPSSGANVLTF.

V gene TRBV18 combines with J gene TRBJ2-7; weak D call: TRBD2 (5 bases). The V and J ends lost 8 bases and 3 bases respectively, with 14 bases between them. Germline lookup yields CDR1 KGHSH and CDR2 LQKENI. This CDR3 contains 13 residues. The CDR3 DNA reads TGTGCCAGCGCAAGCGGATTTGTCTACGAGCAGTACTTC. Translated: CASASGFVYEQYF. Using reference TRBV18 and TRBJ2-7 for the parts outside the CDR3, the full variable domain is NAGVMQNPRHLVRRRGQEARLRCSPMKGHSHVYWYRQLPEEGLKFMVYLQKENIIDESGMPKERFSAEFPKEGPSILRIQQVVRGDSAAYFCASASGFVYEQYFGPGTRLTVT.

The rearrangement joins TRBV7-7 to TRBJ2-5, with 8 bases matching TRBD2. The CDR3 contains 12 residues. V gave up 5 bases and J gave up 5 bases; unmatched junction bases: 1. The germline V gene has CDR1 SSHAT and CDR2 FNYEAQ (reference sequence). CDR3 in amino acids: CASSPSGETQYF. For the CDR3, the DNA is TGTGCCAGCAGCCCTAGCGGGGAGACCCAGTACTTC.

The J gene is TRBJ2-5, the V gene TRBV19, with TRBD1 identical over 8 bases. The CDR3 is made up of 16 amino acids. Germline CDR1 and CDR2: LNHDA and SQIVND (reference sequence). After removal of 4 bases from V and 0 bases from J, the junction contained 7 bases not matched to a gene. The CDR3 region has the DNA TGTGCCAGTAGTAATAATGACAGGGGATACCAAGAGACCCAGTACTTC. It specifies CASSNNDRGYQETQYF.

This sequence joins TRBV5-6 and TRBJ2-1; the D is unclear. V lost 4 bases and J 7 bases, leaving 12 bases between the germline ends. CDR3 size: 13 residues. CDR1 SGHDT and CDR2 YYEEEE come from the germline V gene. CDR3 loop: CASSAEPRNEQFF. The CDR3 region has the DNA TGTGCCAGCAGCGCCGAGCCACGGAATGAGCAGTTCTTC.

The CDR3: CASSAPGQGANYGYTF. As DNA, the CDR3 is TGTGCCAGCAGTGCCCCCGGACAGGGAGCCAACTATGGCTACACCTTC. V is TRBV25-1 and J is TRBJ1-2, with 8 nucleotides matching TRBD1. J gave up 2 bases and V 4 bases, and 9 bases lay outside the gene matches. Germline V lookup: CDR1 MGHDK, CDR2 SYGVNS. The length of the CDR3 is 16 residues.

The chain recombines TRBV2 with TRBJ1-4; D gene ambiguous. With 4 bases removed from V and 3 bases from J, the gap between germline ends came to 15 bases. The CDR3 loop spans 16 amino acids. Germline CDR1 is SNHLY and CDR2 is FYNNEI. Here the CDR3 reads CASSVGRPGANEKLFF. CDR3 in DNA: TGTGCCAGCAGTGTAGGGAGACCCGGGGCTAATGAAAAACTGTTTTTT. Full variable domain (remainder filled in from reference TRBV2 and TRBJ1-4): EPEVTQTPSHQVTQMGQEVILRCVPISNHLYFYWYRQILGQKVEFLVSFYNNEISEKSEIFDDQFSVERPDGSNFTLKIRSTKLEDSAMYFCASSVGRPGANEKLFFGSGTQLSVL.

The rearrangement joins TRBV29-1 to TRBJ1-1, with TRBD1 matching 7 bases. The CDR3 consists of 12 residues. V lost 4 bases to trimming and J lost 3 bases; unmatched junction nucleotides: 2. Per the germline V gene, CDR1 is SQVTM and CDR2 is ANQGSEA. CDR3: CSVGTGDTEAFF. DNA of the CDR3: TGCAGCGTTGGAACAGGGGACACTGAAGCTTTCTTT.

The chain uses TRBV6-1 and TRBJ1-5; 8 bases match TRBD1. Germline V gene lookup returns CDR1 MNHNS and CDR2 SASEGT. V lost 7 bases and J lost 4; bases outside the gene matches: 6. The CDR3 runs to 14 residues. CDR3 loop: CASIRDRTNQPQHF. The CDR3 nucleotides are TGTGCCAGCATACGGGACAGGACTAATCAGCCCCAGCATTTT.

The CDR3 region is CASHSGVGTGELFF. The CDR3 nucleotides are TGTGCCAGTCATAGCGGGGTGGGCACCGGGGAGCTGTTTTTT. The chain couples TRBV9 to TRBJ2-2, with 8 bases matching TRBD2. V lost 8 bases, J lost 4 bases, and 7 bases stayed unmatched. The CDR3 is 14 residues long. Germline values: CDR1 SGDLS, CDR2 YYNGEE.

The chain combines TRBV5-5 with TRBJ2-7; 15 positions match TRBD2. Germline loops: CDR1 SGHKS, CDR2 YYEKEE (reference sequence). The CDR3 loop spans 18 amino acids. The V gene end was trimmed by 7 bases and the J gene end by 0 bases; junction bases not matched to a gene: 11. CDR3 loop: CASPDGTSGRPSSYEQYF. Here the CDR3 DNA reads TGTGCCAGCCCCGACGGGACTAGCGGGAGGCCCAGCTCCTACGAGCAGTACTTC.

V and J are TRBV28 and TRBJ2-6, with TRBD1 matching over 7 bases. V trimming: 9 bases; J trimming: 3 bases; junction bases outside the gene matches: 5. This CDR3 has 14 residues. The germline V gene has CDR1 MDHEN and CDR2 SYDVKM. CDR3 in DNA: TGTGCCAGTCTAGGGGGCAATGGGGCCAACGTCCTGACTTTC. Translated, it gives CASLGGNGANVLTF.